The present T cell receptor beta chain was sequenced within a study of shared clonotypes between healthy human individuals. Repertoires were generated with immunoSEQ multiplex PCR, while TCRdb's copy carries only in-frame clones and drops some. Here the sample spans 2 million to 2.5 million clones, approximately 94% being singletons. The CDR3 length is 16 residues. The sequence was obtained from a man between 18 and 29 years old in good health. The chain employs TRBV21-1 and TRBJ1-1; the table names TRBD1, a call not compared with the DNA. TRBV21-1 is an annotated pseudogene. The sample consisted of naive CD4+ T cells sorted from blood. Stated subset: CD45RA+ positively selected. CDR3 sequence: CASSNSGQIGPTEAFF. Here the CDR3 DNA reads TGTGCCAGCAGCAATTCGGGACAGATAGGGCCCACTGAAGCTTTCTTT.